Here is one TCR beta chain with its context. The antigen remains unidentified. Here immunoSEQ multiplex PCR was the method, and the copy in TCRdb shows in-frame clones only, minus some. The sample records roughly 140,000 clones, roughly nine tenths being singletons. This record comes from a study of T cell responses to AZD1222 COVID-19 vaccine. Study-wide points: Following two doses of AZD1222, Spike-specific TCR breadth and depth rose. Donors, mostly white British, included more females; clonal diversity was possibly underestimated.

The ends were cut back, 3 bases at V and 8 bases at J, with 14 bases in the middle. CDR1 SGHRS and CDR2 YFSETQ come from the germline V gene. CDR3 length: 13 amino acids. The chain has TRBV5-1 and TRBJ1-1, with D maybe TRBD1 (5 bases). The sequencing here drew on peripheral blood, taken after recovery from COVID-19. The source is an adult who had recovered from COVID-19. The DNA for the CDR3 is TGCGCCAGCAGCTCGGGGGGAGTTGGGGAAGCTTTCTTT. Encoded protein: CASSSGGVGEAFF.